The 21 T cell receptor beta chains reported below all come from one sample, sequenced in a study of shared clonotypes between healthy human individuals. Sequenced by immunoSEQ multiplex PCR; TCRdb stores in-frame clones only, minus some. The top ten hold approximately 0.13% of the sample, which has about 2 million clones, roughly 96% seen once. Sequenced input: naive CD4+ T cells sorted from blood. Subset given: CD45RA+ positively selected. Every receptor here comes from a young man in good health.

CDR3 region: CASSRGTGQPQHF. The DNA of the CDR3 is TGTGCCAGCTCACGGGGGACAGGCCAGCCCCAGCATTTT. This chain uses TRBV18 with TRBJ1-5, with 8 bases that match TRBD1. Per germline, CDR1 KGHSH and CDR2 LQKENI. J gave up 7 bases and V 4 bases, and 3 bases lay outside the gene matches. The CDR3 is made up of 13 amino acids.

This clone was recorded once. This sample includes further DNA sequences coding for the same CDR3. The chain employs TRBV9 and TRBJ1-6, with 8 bases lining up with TRBD1. The CDR3 extends over 15 amino acids. In germline, CDR1 is SGDLS, CDR2 YYNGEE. After removal of 2 bases from V and 7 bases from J, the junction contained 5 bases not matched to a gene. The CDR3 loop is CASSVAGQGNSPLHF. CDR3 nucleotide sequence: TGTGCCAGCAGCGTGGCCGGACAGGGCAATTCACCCCTCCACTTT.

The chain uses TRBV11-2 and TRBJ2-3, with 7 bases aligning to TRBD2. The CDR3 runs to 15 residues. Germline V CDR1 and CDR2: SGHAT, FQNNGV. Trimming cost V 2 bases and J 2 bases; bases outside gene matches: 4. CDR3 DNA: TGTGCCAGCAGCTTATGGGCGGGAGTCACAGATACGCAGTATTTT. Amino acids: CASSLWAGVTDTQYF.

Notes on this clone: Distinct nucleotide sequences in the sample also encode this CDR3. The chain is built from TRBV6-1 and TRBJ2-4, with D possibly being TRBD2 (6 bases). This CDR3 has 13 residues. Germline V gene lookup returns CDR1 MNHNS and CDR2 SASEGT. The V end was cut by 3 bases, the J end by 6 bases, with 9 bases between. This CDR3 is CASSEGGRNIQYF. The CDR3 DNA reads as TGTGCCAGCAGTGAGGGGGGTAGAAACATTCAGTACTTC.

The chain uses TRBV29-1 and TRBJ2-7; D gene unclear. Trimming stripped 6 bases from V and 0 bases from J, with 12 bases between. The CDR3 loop spans 13 amino acids. CDR1 and CDR2 (germline): SQVTM, ANQGSEA. As DNA, the CDR3 is TGCAGCGTCGGAACAAAACACTCCTACGAGCAGTACTTC. Protein sequence: CSVGTKHSYEQYF.

V gene TRBV5-4 combines with J gene TRBJ2-2; weak D call: TRBD1 (6 bases). From germline, CDR1 is SGHNT and CDR2 YYREEE (reference sequence). Trimming pared 2 bases from V and 7 bases from J, leaving 18 bases between. This CDR3 has 16 residues. The CDR3 sequence: CASSFRAGEGRGELFF. CDR3 nucleotide sequence: TGTGCCAGCAGCTTCCGGGCAGGGGAAGGACGCGGGGAGCTGTTTTTT.

The chain employs TRBV7-2 and TRBJ2-7; D not resolved. This CDR3 region has 13 residues. The germline V gene encodes CDR1 SGHTA and CDR2 FQGNSA. Between the trimmed V and J ends, which lost 3 bases and 5 bases, there was a span of 11 bases. CDR3 in amino acids: CASSFLGANEQYF. The CDR3 DNA reads as TGTGCCAGCAGCTTCCTGGGTGCAAACGAGCAGTACTTC.

V gene TRBV7-9 combines with J gene TRBJ1-3; D gene uncertain. Trimming removed 5 bases from V and 0 bases from J, with 14 bases in between. The CDR3 totals 16 residues. Germline V lookup: CDR1 SEHNR, CDR2 FQNEAQ (reference sequence). The CDR3 sequence is CASSPLTVLSGNTIYF. CDR3 nucleotide sequence: TGTGCCAGCAGCCCGTTGACCGTCCTCTCTGGAAACACCATATATTTT.

This clone was counted once. The V call is TRBV27, the J call TRBJ2-1, with 8 bases that match TRBD2. The J segment lost 7 bases and the V segment lost 4 bases, leaving 12 bases of the junction unmatched. CDR1 MNHEY and CDR2 SMNVEV come from the germline V gene (reference sequence). This CDR3 is 16 amino acids long. CDR3: CASSSPSHSGTNEQFF. The CDR3 bases are TGTGCCAGCAGTTCCCCGTCACATAGCGGGACAAATGAGCAGTTCTTC.

The chain joins TRBV5-1 to TRBJ1-1; D is undetermined. Trimming took 5 bases from V and 1 from J, leaving 9 bases between them. This CDR3 spans 13 amino acids. From germline, CDR1 is SGHRS and CDR2 YFSETQ. The CDR3 bases are TGCGCCAGCAGTTCCCTAGAGAACACTGAAGCTTTCTTT. Translating gives CASSSLENTEAFF.

This chain joins TRBV5-4 and TRBJ1-6; D unresolved. CDR1 SGHNT and CDR2 YYREEE come from the germline V gene (reference sequence). Between the trimmed V and J ends, which lost 4 bases and 3 bases, there was a span of 8 bases. The CDR3 is made up of 14 amino acids. DNA of the CDR3: TGTGCCAGCAGCAGGTGGGGCTATAATTCACCCCTCCACTTT. Protein: CASSRWGYNSPLHF.

In regard to this clone: One end of the junction varies from germline; a read error may be responsible. The chain has TRBV7-7 and TRBJ2-2; unclear D gene. The CDR3 totals 13 residues. CDR1 is SSHAT, CDR2 FNYEAQ, per germline (reference sequence). CDR3 nucleotides: TGTGCTAGCAGTTTTCGCAGCACCGGGGAGCTGTTTTTT. Translating it yields CASSFRSTGELFF. The full variable domain, its missing parts supplied by reference TRBV7-7 and TRBJ2-2, is GAGVSQSPRYKVTKRGQDVTLRCDPISSHATLYWYQQALGQGPEFLTYFNYEAQPDKSGLPSDRFSAERPEGSISTLTIQRTEQRDSAMYRCASSFRSTGELFFGEGSRLTVL.

V gene TRBV29-1 combines with J gene TRBJ2-3; D might be TRBD2 (5 bases). V lost 4 bases and J 4 bases, leaving 12 bases between the germline ends. The CDR3 loop spans 13 amino acids. CDR1 and CDR2 from the germline V gene are SQVTM and ANQGSEA. The chain's CDR3 is CSVGIGGADTQYF. The CDR3 DNA is TGCAGCGTTGGAATAGGAGGAGCAGATACGCAGTATTTT.

The J gene is TRBJ2-3, the V gene TRBV30, with D unclear. V was shortened by 2 bases and J by 7 bases, with 7 bases between the two germline ends. CDR3 size: 11 residues. Germline assignment: CDR1 GTSNPN and CDR2 SVGIG (reference sequence). In nucleotides, the CDR3 is TGTGCCTGGAGTATAGAAAATACGCAGTATTTT. It specifies CAWSIENTQYF.

The rearrangement uses TRBV21-1 and TRBJ1-6. TRBV21-1 is recorded as a pseudogene. CDR3 length: 16 amino acids. The CDR3 sequence is CASSKPCGGENSPLHF. As DNA, the CDR3 is TGTGCCAGCAGCAAACCGTGCGGAGGGGAAAATTCACCCCTCCACTTT.

V usage is TRBV18 and J usage is TRBJ2-5; 13 nucleotides line up with TRBD2. Trimming removed 4 bases from V and 5 bases from J; junction bases left unmatched: 4. The CDR3 runs 15 residues. Germline V gene data show CDR1 as KGHSH and CDR2 as LQKENI. DNA for the CDR3: TGTGCCAGCTCACACGGGACTAGCGGGAAGGAGACCCAGTACTTC. Protein sequence: CASSHGTSGKETQYF.

The chain combines TRBV5-6 with TRBJ2-7; TRBD2 matches at 11 bases. V shed 1 base and J 3 bases; nucleotides not matched to a gene: 6. The CDR3 contains 16 residues. Germline lookup yields CDR1 SGHDT and CDR2 YYEEEE. CDR3 sequence: CASSLWGLAGGYEQYF. CDR3 in DNA: TGTGCCAGCAGCTTGTGGGGCCTAGCGGGGGGCTACGAGCAGTACTTC.

The chain recombines TRBV5-5 with TRBJ1-3; unclear D gene. Between the trimmed V and J ends, which lost 2 bases and 0 bases, there was a span of 6 bases. Germline V gene sequence: CDR1 SGHKS, CDR2 YYEKEE (reference sequence). This CDR3 has 14 amino acids. CDR3 protein: CASSFWFSGNTIYF. CDR3 in DNA: TGTGCCAGCAGCTTCTGGTTCTCTGGAAACACCATATATTTT.

J is TRBJ1-6 and V is TRBV15, with TRBD1 as a possible D gene (6 bases). V was shortened by 0 bases and J by 0 bases, with 12 bases between the two germline ends. This CDR3 region has 18 residues. Germline-derived CDR1 and CDR2 are LNHNV and YYDKDF (reference sequence). The CDR3 loop reads CATSRDQGISSYNSPLHF. DNA for the CDR3: TGTGCCACCAGCAGAGATCAGGGGATAAGCTCCTATAATTCACCCCTCCACTTT.

This sequence joins TRBV4-1 and TRBJ2-5; no firm D call. Trimming cost V 0 bases and J 5 bases, with 16 bases left between them. CDR3 length: 16 residues. CDR1 MGHRA and CDR2 YSYEKL come from the germline V gene. CDR3: CASSQDPQQGFETQYF. The DNA of the CDR3 is TGCGCCAGCAGCCAAGATCCCCAGCAAGGTTTCGAGACCCAGTACTTC.

The chain joins TRBV2 to TRBJ2-7; possible D gene TRBD1, 6 bases. Germline values: CDR1 SNHLY, CDR2 FYNNEI. The CDR3 runs to 14 residues. The germline V and J ends were trimmed by 5 bases and 4 bases, with 15 bases remaining between them. Here the CDR3 DNA reads TGTGCCAGCAGTCTGGACAGCCACGCTTACGAGCAGTACTTC. Protein: CASSLDSHAYEQYF.